A selection of T cell receptor beta chains follows, all from one sample in a study of blood T cell repertoires in COVID-19. The repertoire was sequenced with immunoSEQ multiplex PCR; TCRdb's copy has only in-frame clones and lacks some. The table shows more than 85,000 clones, with over 75% occurring only once. Specimen: peripheral blood. The source is a man aged 50 to 59 with acute or convalescent COVID-19. Both conserved end residues are part of each CDR3. The order of the fields is J gene, V gene, D gene, clone size, CDR3 protein, CDR3 DNA. The D gene is left open where the match is weak. Some rows mark clone size as missing; the rest say once, few, many or name a class of expanded clone.

J: TRBJ2-1
V: TRBV9
D: TRBD2
size: -
CDR3: CASSETGVGSGSAQNEQFF
DNA: TGTGCCAGCAGCGAAACAGGGGTAGGTAGCGGGAGCGCACAAAATGAGCAGTTCTTC

J: TRBJ2-1
V: TRBV5-5
D: TRBD2
size: once
CDR3: CASWGLAGTRSYNEQFF
DNA: TGTGCCAGCTGGGGACTAGCGGGGACCCGCTCCTACAATGAGCAGTTCTTC

J: TRBJ1-2
V: TRBV7-3
D: -
size: -
CDR3: CASSPSSGQAYGYTF
DNA: TGTGCCAGCAGCCCTTCCTCGGGACAAGCCTATGGCTACACCTTC

J: TRBJ2-3
V: TRBV30
D: TRBD1
size: -
CDR3: CAWDRGRYHTDTQYF
DNA: TGTGCCTGGGACAGGGGAAGATACCACACAGATACGCAGTATTTT

J: TRBJ1-2
V: TRBV5-8
D: TRBD1
size: -
CDR3: CASSTGTVQFYTF
DNA: TGTGCCAGCAGCACAGGGACAGTGCAATTCTACACCTTC

J: TRBJ2-2
V: TRBV7-6
D: -
size: -
CDR3: CASSLGTRGRGNTGELFF
DNA: TGTGCCAGCAGCTTAGGCACCAGGGGTAGGGGGAACACCGGGGAGCTGTTTTTT

J: TRBJ2-5
V: TRBV19
D: TRBD1
size: -
CDR3: CASSIFGTGGETQYF
DNA: TGTGCCAGTAGTATTTTCGGGACAGGAGGAGAGACCCAGTACTTC

J: TRBJ2-2
V: TRBV6-6
D: TRBD2
size: -
CDR3: CASSPSGGSNTGELFF
DNA: TGTGCCAGCAGTCCTAGCGGGGGGTCGAACACCGGGGAGCTGTTTTTT

J: TRBJ1-1
V: TRBV20-1
D: TRBD1
size: -
CDR3: CSASGQGSGTEAFF
DNA: TGCAGTGCTAGTGGACAGGGGAGCGGCACTGAAGCTTTCTTT

J: TRBJ2-1
V: TRBV10-3
D: TRBD1
size: -
CDR3: CAISVDRGRSRSYNEQFF
DNA: TGTGCCATCAGTGTGGACAGGGGAAGGTCCCGCTCCTACAATGAGCAGTTCTTC

J: TRBJ1-2
V: TRBV4-1
D: TRBD1
size: -
CDR3: CASSQATGAYGYTF
DNA: TGCGCCAGCAGCCAGGCGACAGGGGCCTATGGCTACACCTTC

J: TRBJ2-2
V: TRBV11-2
D: -
size: -
CDR3: CASEEQGSGELFF
DNA: TGTGCCAGCGAAGAACAGGGATCCGGGGAGCTGTTTTTT

J: TRBJ2-1
V: TRBV19
D: TRBD1
size: -
CDR3: CASSTGTGGIAEQFF
DNA: TGTGCCAGTAGTACCGGGACAGGCGGAATCGCTGAGCAGTTCTTC

J: TRBJ2-5
V: TRBV2
D: -
size: -
CDR3: CASRSQETQYF
DNA: TGTGCCAGCAGGAGCCAAGAGACCCAGTACTTC

J: TRBJ2-3
V: TRBV5-1
D: TRBD2
size: -
CDR3: CASSTERGNTDTQYF
DNA: TGCGCCAGCAGCACCGAGCGGGGGAACACAGATACGCAGTATTTT

J: TRBJ2-1
V: TRBV5-1
D: TRBD1
size: -
CDR3: CASSSGVVQGAHNGQFF
DNA: TGCGCCAGCAGCTCAGGGGTCGTCCAGGGGGCGCATAACGGGCAGTTCTTC

J: TRBJ2-1
V: TRBV30
D: -
size: once
CDR3: CAWSRFSYNEQFF
DNA: TGTGCCTGGAGTCGGTTCTCCTACAATGAGCAGTTCTTC

J: TRBJ1-1
V: TRBV2
D: -
size: -
CDR3: CASSGQMNTEAFF
DNA: TGTGCCAGCAGTGGGCAGATGAACACTGAAGCTTTCTTT

J: TRBJ1-5
V: TRBV19
D: -
size: -
CDR3: CASTLSRAQPQHF
DNA: TGTGCCAGTACTCTTTCCCGAGCCCAGCCCCAGCATTTT

J: TRBJ1-1
V: TRBV19
D: TRBD1
size: -
CDR3: CASSADRGGTEAFF
DNA: TGTGCCAGTAGTGCCGACAGGGGGGGCACTGAAGCTTTCTTT

J: TRBJ2-2
V: TRBV5-6
D: -
size: -
CDR3: CASSQSKALTGELFF
DNA: TGTGCCAGCAGCCAATCTAAAGCCCTCACCGGGGAGCTGTTTTTT

J: TRBJ1-1
V: TRBV21-1
D: -
size: -
CDR3: CASSIQRTGNTETFF
DNA: TGTGCCAGCAGCATACAGAGGACAGGGAACACTGAAACTTTCTTT

J: TRBJ2-2
V: TRBV13
D: TRBD1
size: -
CDR3: CASSLAAGTGGNTGELFF
DNA: TGTGCCAGCAGCTTAGCCGCCGGGACAGGGGGCAACACCGGGGAGCTGTTTTTT

J: TRBJ1-2
V: TRBV2
D: TRBD1
size: -
CDR3: CASSDLPRGTGGSWVYGYTF
DNA: TGTGCCAGCAGTGACCTACCCCGGGGGACAGGGGGCAGTTGGGTCTATGGCTACACCTTC

J: TRBJ2-1
V: TRBV30
D: -
size: -
CDR3: CAWSSGNEQFF
DNA: TGTGCCTGGAGTTCGGGCAATGAGCAGTTCTTC

J: TRBJ1-1
V: TRBV11-3
D: TRBD1
size: -
CDR3: CASRGQGGTEAFF
DNA: TGTGCCAGCCGGGGACAGGGAGGAACTGAAGCTTTCTTT

J: TRBJ2-6
V: TRBV7-9
D: -
size: -
CDR3: CASSLAGAGANVLTF
DNA: TGTGCCAGCAGCTTAGCAGGGGCTGGGGCCAACGTCCTGACTTTC

J: TRBJ2-5
V: TRBV7-2
D: -
size: once
CDR3: CASSLAVQETQYF
DNA: TGTGCCAGCAGCTTGGCGGTCCAAGAGACCCAGTACTTC

J: TRBJ2-5
V: TRBV28
D: TRBD1
size: -
CDR3: CASRMDRSTKTQYF
DNA: TGTGCCAGCAGAATGGACAGGTCGACGAAGACCCAGTACTTC

J: TRBJ1-5
V: TRBV18
D: -
size: -
CDR3: CASSPAKEAIQPQHF
DNA: TGTGCCAGCTCACCGGCTAAGGAAGCGATTCAGCCCCAGCATTTT

J: TRBJ2-3
V: TRBV11-2
D: TRBD2
size: -
CDR3: CASSLAGTRLDTQYF
DNA: TGTGCCAGCAGCTTAGCCGGGACTAGGTTGGATACGCAGTATTTT

J: TRBJ2-7
V: TRBV5-1
D: -
size: -
CDR3: CASSRDSRSYEQYF
DNA: TGCGCCAGCAGCCGGGACTCTCGCTCCTACGAGCAGTACTTC

J: TRBJ1-4
V: TRBV27
D: -
size: -
CDR3: CASSLSRVEKLFF
DNA: TGTGCCAGCAGTTTGAGCAGGGTAGAAAAACTGTTTTTT

J: TRBJ2-3
V: TRBV25-1
D: TRBD1
size: -
CDR3: CASSVRGLAQYF
DNA: TGTGCCAGCAGTGTTAGGGGGCTTGCGCAGTATTTT

J: TRBJ1-2
V: TRBV10-3
D: -
size: -
CDR3: CAISPIRQIQANYGYTF
DNA: TGTGCCATCAGTCCAATCCGACAAATCCAAGCTAACTATGGCTACACCTTC

J: TRBJ2-1
V: TRBV7-8
D: -
size: once
CDR3: CASSLFSESYNEQFF
DNA: TGTGCCAGCAGCTTATTCTCTGAGTCTTACAATGAGCAGTTCTTC

J: TRBJ2-5
V: TRBV11-2
D: TRBD1
size: once
CDR3: CASSLGTGRQETQYF
DNA: TGTGCCAGCAGCTTAGGGACAGGGCGGCAAGAGACCCAGTACTTC

J: TRBJ2-1
V: TRBV11-2
D: TRBD1
size: -
CDR3: CASRRGQGPPYNEQFF
DNA: TGTGCCAGCAGGAGGGGACAGGGTCCTCCTTACAATGAGCAGTTCTTC

J: TRBJ1-2
V: TRBV5-1
D: TRBD1
size: -
CDR3: CASSSLDRARNYGYTF
DNA: TGCGCCAGCAGCTCCCTCGACAGGGCGCGGAACTATGGCTACACCTTC

J: TRBJ1-6
V: TRBV27
D: -
size: -
CDR3: CASRGTQKNSPLHF
DNA: TGTGCCAGCAGAGGGACACAAAAAAATTCACCCCTCCACTTT

J: TRBJ2-1
V: TRBV4-1
D: TRBD1
size: -
CDR3: CASSQGTGIDNEQFF
DNA: TGCGCCAGCAGCCAGGGGACAGGGATAGACAATGAGCAGTTCTTC

J: TRBJ2-2
V: TRBV19
D: -
size: once
CDR3: CASSRVAGGRTGELFF
DNA: TGTGCCAGTAGTAGGGTAGCCGGGGGACGCACCGGGGAGCTGTTTTTT

J: TRBJ2-5
V: TRBV12-3/TRBV12-4
D: -
size: -
CDR3: CASGDGGLETQYF
DNA: TGTGCCAGCGGTGATGGGGGGTTGGAGACCCAGTACTTC

J: TRBJ2-7
V: TRBV6-5
D: -
size: -
CDR3: CASSYSRGTEQYF
DNA: TGTGCCAGCAGTTACTCCCGGGGAACCGAGCAGTACTTC

J: TRBJ1-5
V: TRBV30
D: -
size: -
CDR3: CAWSRSGSSGIQPQHF
DNA: TGTGCCTGGAGTCGCAGCGGGTCCAGTGGCATTCAGCCCCAGCATTTT

J: TRBJ2-5
V: TRBV30
D: TRBD2
size: -
CDR3: CAWSHGLAGAQETQYF
DNA: TGTGCCTGGAGTCACGGACTAGCGGGGGCCCAAGAGACCCAGTACTTC

J: TRBJ2-3
V: TRBV5-1
D: -
size: -
CDR3: CASAEGTDTQYF
DNA: TGCGCCAGCGCGGAGGGCACAGATACGCAGTATTTT

J: TRBJ2-2
V: TRBV11-1
D: TRBD2
size: -
CDR3: CASSSSGSPPGELFF
DNA: TGTGCCAGCAGCTCCAGCGGGAGTCCCCCCGGGGAGCTGTTTTTT

J: TRBJ2-6
V: TRBV5-4
D: -
size: once
CDR3: CASTLTGANVLTF
DNA: TGTGCCAGCACCCTTACTGGGGCCAACGTCCTGACTTTC

J: TRBJ1-2
V: TRBV12-3/TRBV12-4
D: TRBD1
size: once
CDR3: CASRTGASVYTF
DNA: TGTGCCAGCAGGACAGGGGCCTCTGTCTACACCTTC

J: TRBJ2-7
V: TRBV5-8
D: -
size: -
CDR3: CASTKTPYHEQYF
DNA: TGTGCCAGCACCAAAACTCCGTACCACGAGCAGTACTTC

J: TRBJ1-5
V: TRBV5-8
D: -
size: -
CDR3: CASSGSRTGHQPQHF
DNA: TGTGCCAGCAGCGGCAGCCGCACAGGGCATCAGCCCCAGCATTTT

J: TRBJ1-6
V: TRBV3-1/TRBV3-2
D: TRBD1
size: -
CDR3: CASSLRTGGISPLHF
DNA: TGTGCCAGCAGCCTCAGGACAGGGGGGATTTCACCCCTCCACTTT

J: TRBJ1-1
V: TRBV7-3
D: -
size: few
CDR3: CASSFRGSMNTEAFF
DNA: TGTGCCAGCAGCTTCAGGGGATCGATGAACACTGAAGCTTTCTTT

J: TRBJ1-1
V: TRBV19
D: TRBD1
size: -
CDR3: CATVGQFTEAFF
DNA: TGTGCCACCGTGGGACAGTTCACTGAAGCTTTCTTT

J: TRBJ2-7
V: TRBV11-3
D: -
size: -
CDR3: CASSLDDSSYEQYF
DNA: TGTGCCAGCAGCTTGGATGACAGCTCCTACGAGCAGTACTTC

J: TRBJ1-2
V: TRBV27
D: -
size: -
CDR3: CASSLSARAFYGYTF
DNA: TGTGCCAGCAGTTTATCGGCCAGGGCGTTCTATGGCTACACCTTC

J: TRBJ2-3
V: TRBV12-3/TRBV12-4
D: -
size: -
CDR3: CASRLSVDTQYF
DNA: TGTGCCAGCAGGCTGAGTGTGGATACGCAGTATTTT

J: TRBJ1-2
V: TRBV6-6
D: TRBD1
size: -
CDR3: CASSNPDRGSYGYTF
DNA: TGTGCCAGCAGCAACCCGGACAGGGGATCCTATGGCTACACCTTC

J: TRBJ1-4
V: TRBV28
D: -
size: -
CDR3: CASSETGTRSEKLFF
DNA: TGTGCCAGCAGCGAGACCGGGACTAGGAGTGAAAAACTGTTTTTT